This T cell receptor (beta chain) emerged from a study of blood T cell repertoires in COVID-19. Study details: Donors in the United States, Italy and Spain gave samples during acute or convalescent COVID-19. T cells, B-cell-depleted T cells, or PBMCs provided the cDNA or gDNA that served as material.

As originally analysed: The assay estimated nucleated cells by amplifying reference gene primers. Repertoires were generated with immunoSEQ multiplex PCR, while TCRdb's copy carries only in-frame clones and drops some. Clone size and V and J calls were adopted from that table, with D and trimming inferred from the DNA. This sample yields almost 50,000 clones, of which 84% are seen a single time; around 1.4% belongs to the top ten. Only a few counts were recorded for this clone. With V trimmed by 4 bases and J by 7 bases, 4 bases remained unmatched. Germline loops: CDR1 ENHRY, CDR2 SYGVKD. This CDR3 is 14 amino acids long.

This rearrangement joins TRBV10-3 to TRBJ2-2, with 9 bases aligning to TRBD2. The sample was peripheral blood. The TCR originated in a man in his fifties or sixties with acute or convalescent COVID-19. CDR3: CAISAASGNGELFF. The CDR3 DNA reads TGTGCCATCAGTGCGGCTAGCGGGAACGGGGAGCTGTTTTTT.